This record looks at one T cell receptor (beta chain) sequence and its context. What this receptor recognizes is not known. No much larger clone exists at a distance of one base, and base qualities are not known. The instrument given in TCRdb is Illumina NovaSeq 6000. cDNA libraries for TCRalpha and TCRbeta were prepared by 5'RACE using constant-segment primers, with sample barcodes and unique molecular identifiers added. Trizol reagent was used to extract RNA from every sample. Libraries were amplified in two PCR steps, with a second sample barcode and Illumina TruSeq adapters added in the second step. The libraries were sequenced on an Illumina NovaSeq using 2 x 150 bp paired-end reads. In the source study's methods: Demultiplexing of reads and collapsing into UMI-guided consensus sequences were performed with migec v1.2.7. Using mixcr v2.1.11, the UMI consensuses were aligned to TRA and TRB V and J templates and assembled into clonotypes. A clonotype was counted as expanded or contracted only if both edgeR and NoisET called the change significant, with noise models trained on biological replicates. For edgeR calls, the cutoffs were a false discovery rate-adjusted p below 0.01 and a log2 fold-change threshold of 1. As an exploratory analysis of dynamics, max-normalized trajectories of the 1000 most abundant clonotypes were examined with PCA combined with hierarchical clustering. Each responding clone was given a CD4 or CD8 phenotype based on the CD4+ and CD8+ repertoires, which had been sequenced separately. Through fastp at Q25 and MiXCR, TCRdb rebuilt clones from the public reads, retaining in-frame beta chains. Rows are unified per CDR3 protein, each entry keeping the most common DNA and genes. These V and J calls are TCRdb output, not the study's own analysis. Across this sample there are roughly 150,000 distinct CDR3 sequences, with 14% seen only once. The ten top clones hold roughly 14% of the sample.

This entry comes from a study of T-cell memory formation after mild COVID-19 (dated by TCRdb to the early 2020s). In terms of the full investigation: TCR sequence clusters from the two donors were largely donor specific. Longitudinal TCRalpha and TCRbeta repertoire sequencing tracked T-cell clones expanding and contracting after mild COVID-19 in two donors. The cohort comprised two young, previously healthy adult volunteers, one female and one male.

The germline V gene specifies SQVTM as CDR1 and ANQGSEA as CDR2. The CDR3 runs 14 residues from the cysteine to the phenylalanine. Here the CDR3 DNA is all that survives: 42 bases in frame from base 1. The V and J ends are trimmed by 3 bases and 3 bases, leaving 14 bases between them. Ficoll-Paque density gradient centrifugation was the method used to isolate PBMCs. General conclusions and limits of the study: Some responding clones were detected in pre-infection memory, which suggested that pre-existing cross-reactive memory T cells had joined the SARS-CoV-2 response. Whether the second-wave clones peaking on day 37 were SARS-CoV-2 specific was not confirmed. Only a couple of mild cases were covered in the study, and larger cohorts including severe cases with pre-infection samples were considered necessary. Contracting CD4+ clones were found mainly in CM and EM memory subsets, while CD8+ clones were enriched in EMRA. From day 15 to 85, contracting clones showed balanced CD4/CD8 phenotypes, whereas a second wave of clones that expanded from day 15 to 37 leaned towards CD4+.

Sample: PBMCs or a T cell subset sorted from them (not recorded which). The chain is assembled from TRBV29-1 and TRBJ1-1, with the D gene call left open. The receptor comes from an adult woman who had mild COVID-19 (a few samples of this study predate the infection). The sample titles of this study are shuffled in the database, so cell type and time point are left out; the donor was told from shared clones. The CDR3 sequence is CSVETGWYDTEAFF. The bases are TGCAGCGTTGAGACTGGATGGTATGACACTGAAGCTTTCTTT.